A single sample gave rise to the 25 T cell receptor beta chains below, sequenced in a study of identical twins. TCRdb called the 5' RACE reads again in MiXCR, with one record for every CDR3 protein. Of approximately 490,000 distinct CDR3 sequences in the sample, 20% to 25% were seen once. The data also belong to a second study, concerning yellow fever vaccine responses in identical twins.

Input material: CD4+ T cells sorted from blood. These receptors came from a woman aged 18 to 35 in good health.

This chain connects TRBV20-1 to TRBJ2-7; perhaps TRBD2 as D (7 bases). The CDR3 extends over 15 amino acids. Germline-derived CDR1 and CDR2 are DFQATT and SNEGSKA (reference sequence). V was pared by 3 bases and J by 2 bases, with 17 bases between. CDR3 bases: TGCAGTGCTAGGGCGAGGGGGAGCGGGACCTACGAGCAGTACTTC. It yields the protein CSARARGSGTYEQYF.

This clonotype has only a few counts. The gene calls are TRBV20-1 and TRBJ2-3; 9 bases align to TRBD1. The CDR3 spans 14 residues. The V and J ends lost 5 bases and 2 bases, in that order; junction bases with no gene match: 5. CDR1 DFQATT and CDR2 SNEGSKA come from the germline V gene (reference sequence). CDR3 sequence: CSAGRQGVTDTQYF. The CDR3 bases are TGCAGTGCTGGCCGACAGGGGGTCACAGATACGCAGTATTTT.

CDR3 nucleotides: TGCGCCAGCAGCCTCCCCAAGCGGGAGGGCCTTGGGGGTAGGCCCTACAATGAGCAGTTCTTC. The encoded protein is CASSLPKREGLGGRPYNEQFF. V and J are TRBV5-1 and TRBJ2-1; 10 bases line up with TRBD2. In germline, CDR1 is SGHRS, CDR2 YFSETQ. V lost 4 bases, J lost 2 bases, and 21 bases stayed unmatched. The CDR3 contains 21 residues. Full variable domain (rest looked up from reference TRBV5-1 and TRBJ2-1): KAGVTQTPRYLIKTRGQQVTLSCSPISGHRSVSWYQQTPGQGLQFLFEYFSETQRNKGNFPGRFSGRQFSNSRSEMNVSTLELGDSALYLCASSLPKREGLGGRPYNEQFFGPGTRLTVL.

The gene calls are TRBV5-1 and TRBJ2-5, with TRBD2 identical over 14 bases. The length of the CDR3 is 17 residues. Germline CDR1 and CDR2: SGHRS and YFSETQ. V was pared by 1 base and J by 1 base, with 3 bases of the junction left unmatched. CDR3 in amino acids: CASSLRTSGGSQETQYF. The DNA for the CDR3 is TGCGCCAGCAGCTTGAGGACTAGCGGGGGGTCCCAAGAGACCCAGTACTTC.

This chain joins TRBV11-2 and TRBJ1-5; D is uncertain. CDR3 length: 19 residues. Germline lookup yields CDR1 SGHAT and CDR2 FQNNGV. The ends were cut back, 4 bases at V and 3 bases at J, with 25 bases in the middle. The CDR3 DNA reads as TGTGCCAGCAGCTATTTTTTGGCCACTCGAGAGGGCTTCAATCAGCCCCAGCATTTT. Translating gives CASSYFLATREGFNQPQHF.

The chain carries TRBV3-1 and TRBJ2-5; D call uncertain. The CDR3 is 12 residues long. The V gene lost 1 base and the J gene lost 5 bases, with 5 bases spanning the gap. Germline CDR1 reads LGHDT; CDR2 reads YNNKEL (reference sequence). CDR3: CASSQVWETQYF. The CDR3 DNA is TGTGCCAGCAGCCAAGTTTGGGAGACCCAGTACTTC.

This chain uses TRBV5-1 with TRBJ2-2; 9 bases line up with TRBD1. Trimming at V came to 4 bases and at J to 3 bases, leaving 4 bases not matched to a gene. This CDR3 is built from 15 residues. Germline V gene sequence: CDR1 SGHRS, CDR2 YFSETQ. The CDR3 spells CASSIGTGYTGELFF. DNA of the CDR3: TGCGCCAGCAGCATCGGGACAGGGTACACCGGGGAGCTGTTTTTT.

This clonotype was detected ten times or more. The chain employs TRBV18 and TRBJ1-2, with D unresolved. The V gene lost 3 bases and the J gene lost 4 bases, with 12 bases spanning the gap. This CDR3 contains 14 residues. The germline V gene has CDR1 KGHSH and CDR2 LQKENI. CDR3 DNA: TGTGCCAGCTCACCTCGGAGAGAGAGCTATGGCTACACCTTC. Translated, it gives CASSPRRESYGYTF.

The J gene is TRBJ1-1, the V gene TRBV5-1; tentatively, D is TRBD1 (5 bases). With 4 bases removed from V and 0 bases from J, the gap between germline ends came to 10 bases. The CDR3 has 14 amino acids. The V gene's germline CDR1 is SGHRS and CDR2 YFSETQ. The DNA of the CDR3 is TGCGCCAGCAGCCAGGACAACGTGAACACTGAAGCTTTCTTT. This codes for CASSQDNVNTEAFF. Using reference TRBV5-1 and TRBJ1-1 for the parts outside the CDR3, the full variable domain is KAGVTQTPRYLIKTRGQQVTLSCSPISGHRSVSWYQQTPGQGLQFLFEYFSETQRNKGNFPGRFSGRQFSNSRSEMNVSTLELGDSALYLCASSQDNVNTEAFFGQGTRLTVV.

On this clonotype itself: Mismatch with germline at one junction end may stem from a read error. As DNA, the CDR3 is TGCAGTGCTCATCAACCCGACAGAAGCAATCAGCTCCAGCATTTT. Protein: CSAHQPDRSNQLQHF. The V gene is TRBV20-1, the J gene TRBJ1-5, with D possibly matching TRBD1 (5 bases). Per the germline V gene, CDR1 is DFQATT and CDR2 is SNEGSKA (reference sequence). The CDR3 extends over 15 amino acids.

This chain links TRBV6-2 or TRBV6-3 with TRBJ2-1; D may be TRBD1 (6 bases). CDR3 length equals 15 residues. The germline V gene has CDR1 MNHEY and CDR2 SVGEGT. V lost 5 bases to trimming and J lost 1 base, with 12 bases between them. For the CDR3, the DNA is TGTGCCAGCAGTGTTCCTCAGGGGTCCTACAATGAGCAGTTCTTC. Translated, it gives CASSVPQGSYNEQFF.

V is TRBV15 and J is TRBJ2-1; D may match TRBD1 or TRBD2 (6 bases each). V was pared by 3 bases and J by 7 bases, with 16 bases between. This CDR3 has 15 residues. Germline CDR1 is LNHNV and CDR2 is YYDKDF (reference sequence). CDR3 sequence: CATSSSLIGGNEQFF. The CDR3 DNA reads TGTGCCACCAGCAGTTCCTTAATAGGGGGGAATGAGCAGTTCTTC. Complete variable domain (other parts from reference TRBV15 and TRBJ2-1): DAMVIQNPRYQVTQFGKPVTLSCSQTLNHNVMYWYQQKSSQAPKLLFHYYDKDFNNEADTPDNFQSRRPNTSFCFLDIRSPGLGDTAMYLCATSSSLIGGNEQFFGPGTRLTVL.

This clonotype showed up just a few times. The DNA for the CDR3 is TGTGCCAGCAGTTACTGGACAGGGGGGAGCACAGATACGCAGTATTTT. This translates into CASSYWTGGSTDTQYF. The rearrangement links TRBV12-3 or TRBV12-4 to TRBJ2-3; the match to TRBD1 covers 10 bases. V lost 4 bases, J lost 0 bases, and 4 bases stayed unmatched. This CDR3 spans 16 amino acids.

The gene calls are TRBV6-1 and TRBJ2-3; the D is unclear. Germline V gene lookup returns CDR1 MNHNS and CDR2 SASEGT. The CDR3 contains 14 residues. Trimming removed 4 bases at V and 1 base at J, with 9 bases between. The CDR3 region is CASSGSWGTDTQYF. CDR3 coding DNA: TGTGCCAGCAGTGGGTCGTGGGGCACAGATACGCAGTATTTT.

V usage is TRBV4-1 and J usage is TRBJ2-5; D possibly corresponds to TRBD1 (5 bases). The V end was cut by 4 bases, the J end by 2 bases, with 20 bases between. CDR1 and CDR2 (germline): MGHRA, YSYEKL. This CDR3 contains 17 residues. The DNA of the CDR3 is TGCGCCAGCAGCCGTATACTATCCAGGGATCTACAAGAGACCCAGTACTTC. This codes for CASSRILSRDLQETQYF.

This clonotype was seen a handful of times. This rearrangement joins TRBV6-2 or TRBV6-3 to TRBJ2-1, with 10 nucleotides matching TRBD2. The CDR3 length is 17 residues. Germline CDR1 is MNHEY and CDR2 is SVGEGT. With V trimmed by 2 bases and J by 7 bases, 11 bases remained unmatched. The CDR3 loop is CASSYLFKRGGLNEQFF. In nucleotides, the CDR3 is TGTGCCAGCAGTTACCTATTTAAGCGGGGGGGCCTGAATGAGCAGTTCTTC.

This clonotype was detected only a few times. The chain is built from TRBV20-1 and TRBJ2-3, with 8 bases fitting TRBD1. The germline gives CDR1 DFQATT, CDR2 SNEGSKA (reference sequence). The CDR3 covers 15 residues. V dropped 3 bases and J dropped 0; count of bases not matched to a gene: 5. The CDR3 region has the DNA TGCAGTGCTAGTGCCGGGACAGGTAGCACAGATACGCAGTATTTT. Its translation: CSASAGTGSTDTQYF.

The V call is TRBV29-1, the J call TRBJ2-5; no reliable D call. The CDR3 is 12 amino acids. From germline, CDR1 is SQVTM and CDR2 ANQGSEA. The V and J ends lost 7 bases and 1 base respectively, with 10 bases between them. CDR3: CSAHRAQETQYF. CDR3 sequence (DNA): TGCAGCGCCCATCGGGCCCAAGAGACCCAGTACTTC.

The V and J genes are TRBV5-1 and TRBJ2-3, with 7 bases matching TRBD2. CDR3 length: 16 amino acids. The trim removed 0 bases at V and 0 bases at J, leaving 4 bases unmatched. CDR1 SGHRS and CDR2 YFSETQ come from the germline V gene. CDR3 residues: CASSLELARSTDTQYF. Here the CDR3 DNA reads TGCGCCAGCAGCTTGGAACTAGCGAGGAGCACAGATACGCAGTATTTT.

This clonotype was recorded once. The chain is built from TRBV9 and TRBJ2-1; 10 nucleotides align to TRBD2. Unmatched junction bases numbered 16, after V lost 2 bases and J lost 8 bases. The germline V gene encodes CDR1 SGDLS and CDR2 YYNGEE. CDR3 length: 18 amino acids. Written as DNA, the CDR3 is TGTGCCAGCAGCGTGGACAGTCAACCGGGACTAGCGATGGATGAGCAGTTCTTC. Translated: CASSVDSQPGLAMDEQFF.

This clonotype has just a few counts. CDR3: CASRLPGTSANTGELFF. In DNA, the CDR3 is TGTGCCAGCAGGCTCCCCGGGACCAGCGCGAACACCGGGGAGCTGTTTTTT. The chain combines TRBV28 with TRBJ2-2; perhaps D is TRBD1 or TRBD2 (5 bases each). Looked up from germline, CDR1 is MDHEN and CDR2 is SYDVKM. V was clipped by 6 bases and J by 0 bases, with 17 bases between them. CDR3 length: 17 amino acids.

This chain connects TRBV20-1 to TRBJ2-1; D is possibly TRBD1 or TRBD2 (6 bases each). Between the trimmed V and J ends, which lost 3 bases and 9 bases, there was a span of 12 bases. Germline CDR1 and CDR2: DFQATT and SNEGSKA (reference sequence). There are 12 residues in the CDR3. For the CDR3, the DNA is TGCAGTGCTAGGCCACAGGGAGGTGAGCAGTTCTTC. Amino acids: CSARPQGGEQFF.

The genes are TRBV6-2 or TRBV6-3 and TRBJ2-3; 8 bases map to TRBD2. Germline V gene sequence: CDR1 MNHEY, CDR2 SVGEGT. After removal of 2 bases from V and 0 bases from J, the junction contained 22 bases not matched to a gene. The CDR3 runs to 22 residues. In DNA form, the CDR3 reads TGTGCCAGCAGTTACACTACATCGAAGCCCGGGGGGGGCGGACTTAGCACAGATACGCAGTATTTT. Translating it yields CASSYTTSKPGGGGLSTDTQYF.

V is TRBV10-3 and J is TRBJ2-1; 13 bases are a match to TRBD2. The CDR3 has 15 amino acids. J lost 12 bases, V lost 6 bases, and 11 bases had no gene match. Per the germline V gene, CDR1 is ENHRY and CDR2 is SYGVKD. Here the CDR3 reads CAISPGTSGMFGQFF. The DNA for the CDR3 is TGTGCCATCAGCCCCGGGACTAGCGGGATGTTTGGGCAGTTCTTC.

A remark on this clonotype: A much more abundant neighbour one base away suggests this may be a read error. CDR3 nucleotides: TGCGCCAGCAACCTAAGCGGGGGAGGGGAGACCCAGTACTTC. Translated, it gives CASNLSGGGETQYF. This chain joins TRBV5-1 and TRBJ2-5; 8 bases fit TRBD2. Per the germline V gene, CDR1 is SGHRS and CDR2 is YFSETQ. V lost 6 bases, J lost 5 bases, and 9 bases stayed unmatched. The length of the CDR3 is 14 residues.